This is a list of T cell receptor beta chains from one sample in a study of control samples from healthy donors and cancer patients. Assay: immunoSEQ multiplex PCR; the TCRdb copy retains only in-frame clones and omits some. The top ten clones hold approximately 0.93% of a sample with about 160,000 clones, nearly 96% of them seen once. The sample taken for sequencing was blood. Receptors originate from a woman in her twenties or thirties in good health. Both conserved end residues are part of each CDR3. D genes are given only for firm matches. Size is omitted from some rows. Given values are once, few, many or a class for expanded clones.

d_call: NA; j_call: TRBJ1-2; clone_size: NA; v_call: TRBV7-8; cdr3_aa: CASSLVSPESGYTF; cdr3_nt: TGTGCCAGCAGCTTAGTGTCTCCCGAATCGGGCTACACCTTC
d_call: TRBD1; j_call: TRBJ2-1; clone_size: NA; v_call: TRBV5-6; cdr3_aa: CASSSQGVSNEQFF; cdr3_nt: TGTGCCAGCAGCTCACAGGGGGTATCCAATGAGCAGTTCTTC
d_call: NA; j_call: TRBJ1-2; clone_size: NA; v_call: TRBV5-4; cdr3_aa: CASSPGTYGYTF; cdr3_nt: TGTGCCAGCAGCCCCGGGACCTATGGCTACACCTTC
d_call: NA; j_call: TRBJ2-1; clone_size: NA; v_call: TRBV5-4; cdr3_aa: CASSPPVRDNEQFF; cdr3_nt: TGTGCCAGCAGCCCCCCCGTCCGGGACAATGAGCAGTTCTTC
d_call: NA; j_call: TRBJ1-5; clone_size: once; v_call: TRBV5-6; cdr3_aa: CASSLRGVDQPQHF; cdr3_nt: TGTGCCAGCAGCTTGAGAGGGGTGGATCAGCCCCAGCATTTT
d_call: NA; j_call: TRBJ1-6; clone_size: NA; v_call: TRBV7-9; cdr3_aa: CASSSRTTGSPLHF; cdr3_nt: TGTGCCAGCAGCTCCCGGACTACTGGTTCACCCCTCCACTTT
d_call: TRBD1; j_call: TRBJ1-1; clone_size: NA; v_call: TRBV7-9; cdr3_aa: CASSPDRDEAFF; cdr3_nt: TGTGCCAGCAGCCCCGACAGGGATGAAGCTTTCTTT
d_call: TRBD2; j_call: TRBJ2-2; clone_size: NA; v_call: TRBV15; cdr3_aa: CATRGLAGGITGELFF; cdr3_nt: TGTGCCACCAGGGGACTAGCGGGAGGAATCACCGGGGAGCTGTTTTTT
d_call: TRBD1; j_call: TRBJ1-2; clone_size: NA; v_call: TRBV5-4; cdr3_aa: CASGQDGNGYTF; cdr3_nt: TGTGCCTCAGGACAGGACGGAAATGGCTACACCTTC
d_call: NA; j_call: TRBJ2-6; clone_size: NA; v_call: TRBV2; cdr3_aa: CAGAEQGSGANVLTF; cdr3_nt: TGTGCCGGTGCTGAACAGGGTTCCGGGGCCAACGTCCTGACTTTC
d_call: NA; j_call: TRBJ2-7; clone_size: NA; v_call: TRBV5-4; cdr3_aa: CASSLAHRYEQYF; cdr3_nt: TGTGCCAGCAGCTTGGCCCACCGATACGAGCAGTACTTC
d_call: TRBD1; j_call: TRBJ2-1; clone_size: NA; v_call: TRBV7-3; cdr3_aa: CASSPTGAGYNEQFF; cdr3_nt: TGTGCCAGCAGCCCGACAGGGGCAGGTTACAATGAGCAGTTCTTC
d_call: TRBD2; j_call: TRBJ2-5; clone_size: NA; v_call: TRBV13; cdr3_aa: CASSFNGRAGKTQYF; cdr3_nt: TGTGCCAGCAGCTTCAACGGGAGGGCCGGTAAGACCCAGTACTTC
d_call: NA; j_call: TRBJ1-1; clone_size: NA; v_call: TRBV4-2; cdr3_aa: CASSQDGGVTEAFF; cdr3_nt: TGTGCCAGCAGCCAAGATGGAGGGGTCACTGAAGCTTTCTTT
d_call: TRBD2; j_call: TRBJ2-1; clone_size: NA; v_call: TRBV5-4; cdr3_aa: CASSPTSGGYNEQFF; cdr3_nt: TGTGCCAGCAGCCCTACTAGCGGGGGGTACAATGAGCAGTTCTTC
d_call: NA; j_call: TRBJ2-2; clone_size: NA; v_call: TRBV6-5; cdr3_aa: CASSYGGARNTGELFF; cdr3_nt: TGTGCCAGCAGTTACGGGGGGGCGCGTAATACCGGGGAGCTGTTTTTT
d_call: TRBD2; j_call: TRBJ2-1; clone_size: NA; v_call: TRBV7-9; cdr3_aa: CASSLGRKLAGGSYNEQFF; cdr3_nt: TGTGCCAGCAGCTTAGGCCGTAAATTAGCGGGAGGCTCCTACAATGAGCAGTTCTTC
d_call: NA; j_call: TRBJ1-5; clone_size: NA; v_call: TRBV19; cdr3_aa: CASRTGGALSGNQPQHF; cdr3_nt: TGTGCCAGTCGAACGGGGGGGGCGCTGAGTGGCAATCAGCCCCAGCATTTT
d_call: NA; j_call: TRBJ2-7; clone_size: NA; v_call: TRBV6-1; cdr3_aa: CASSESGQGYEQYF; cdr3_nt: TGTGCCAGCAGTGAGTCGGGGCAGGGCTACGAGCAGTACTTC
d_call: TRBD2; j_call: TRBJ2-5; clone_size: NA; v_call: TRBV7-2; cdr3_aa: CASSFRTSPETQYF; cdr3_nt: TGTGCCAGCAGCTTCCGGACTAGTCCAGAGACCCAGTACTTC
d_call: NA; j_call: TRBJ1-5; clone_size: once; v_call: TRBV4-2; cdr3_aa: CASSQETRRSNQPQHF; cdr3_nt: TGTGCCAGCAGCCAAGAAACCAGGAGAAGCAATCAGCCCCAGCATTTT
d_call: TRBD1; j_call: TRBJ1-6; clone_size: NA; v_call: TRBV10-3; cdr3_aa: CATLGGDNSPLHF; cdr3_nt: TGTGCCACTCTAGGGGGCGATAATTCACCCCTCCACTTT
d_call: NA; j_call: TRBJ2-1; clone_size: NA; v_call: TRBV27; cdr3_aa: CASSYGPLYNEQFF; cdr3_nt: TGTGCCAGCAGTTATGGTCCTCTCTACAATGAGCAGTTCTTC
d_call: TRBD2; j_call: TRBJ2-2; clone_size: NA; v_call: TRBV7-3; cdr3_aa: CASSPAGGLGELFF; cdr3_nt: TGTGCCAGCAGTCCAGCGGGAGGGCTCGGGGAGCTGTTTTTT
d_call: NA; j_call: TRBJ1-1; clone_size: NA; v_call: TRBV18; cdr3_aa: CASSPWDGAGTEAFF; cdr3_nt: TGTGCCAGCTCACCATGGGACGGAGCGGGCACTGAAGCTTTCTTT
d_call: TRBD2; j_call: TRBJ2-7; clone_size: NA; v_call: TRBV19; cdr3_aa: CASSAGLAVYEQYF; cdr3_nt: TGTGCCAGTAGTGCGGGACTAGCGGTCTACGAGCAGTACTTC
d_call: TRBD1; j_call: TRBJ1-5; clone_size: NA; v_call: TRBV6-1; cdr3_aa: CASSEVQGRGQPQHF; cdr3_nt: TGTGCCAGCAGTGAAGTACAGGGGCGGGGTCAGCCCCAGCATTTT
d_call: NA; j_call: TRBJ1-1; clone_size: NA; v_call: TRBV10-2; cdr3_aa: CASRANVNTEAFF; cdr3_nt: TGCGCCAGCAGGGCTAACGTGAACACTGAAGCTTTCTTT
d_call: NA; j_call: TRBJ1-2; clone_size: NA; v_call: TRBV5-1; cdr3_aa: CASSLDTAKGYTF; cdr3_nt: TGCGCCAGCAGCCTAGACACCGCTAAGGGCTACACCTTC
d_call: TRBD1; j_call: TRBJ2-7; clone_size: NA; v_call: TRBV27; cdr3_aa: CASSGGTGRYEQYF; cdr3_nt: TGTGCCAGCAGTGGGGGGACAGGGCGATACGAGCAGTACTTC
d_call: NA; j_call: TRBJ1-6; clone_size: NA; v_call: TRBV5-1; cdr3_aa: CAGGNVGYNSPLHF; cdr3_nt: TGCGCCGGGGGAAACGTCGGCTATAATTCACCCCTCCACTTT
d_call: NA; j_call: TRBJ1-1; clone_size: NA; v_call: TRBV27; cdr3_aa: CASSRTTGGEAFF; cdr3_nt: TGTGCCAGCAGTCGGACGACAGGCGGAGAAGCTTTCTTT
d_call: NA; j_call: TRBJ2-5; clone_size: NA; v_call: TRBV27; cdr3_aa: CASRRNFWETQYF; cdr3_nt: TGTGCCAGCAGGAGAAATTTTTGGGAGACCCAGTACTTC
d_call: TRBD1; j_call: TRBJ2-2; clone_size: NA; v_call: TRBV6-7; cdr3_aa: CASSPIPFRTGHTGELFF; cdr3_nt: TGTGCCAGCAGTCCCATACCTTTTCGGACAGGCCACACCGGGGAGCTGTTTTTT
d_call: NA; j_call: TRBJ2-1; clone_size: NA; v_call: TRBV14; cdr3_aa: CASSQVYGFNEQFF; cdr3_nt: TGTGCCAGCAGCCAAGTCTACGGCTTCAATGAGCAGTTCTTC
d_call: TRBD2; j_call: TRBJ2-3; clone_size: NA; v_call: TRBV15; cdr3_aa: CATGPGLATDTQYF; cdr3_nt: TGTGCCACCGGTCCGGGACTAGCGACAGATACGCAGTATTTT
d_call: TRBD2; j_call: TRBJ2-2; clone_size: NA; v_call: TRBV7-8; cdr3_aa: CASSSLSGATGELFF; cdr3_nt: TGTGCCAGCAGCTCCCTCAGCGGGGCCACCGGGGAGCTGTTTTTT
d_call: NA; j_call: TRBJ1-6; clone_size: once; v_call: TRBV6-6; cdr3_aa: CASSFGAPYNSPLHF; cdr3_nt: TGTGCCAGCAGTTTCGGGGCGCCCTATAATTCACCCCTCCACTTT
d_call: TRBD1; j_call: TRBJ2-2; clone_size: NA; v_call: TRBV7-6; cdr3_aa: CASSLRTGISDTGELFF; cdr3_nt: TGTGCCAGCAGCTTAAGGACAGGGATATCGGACACCGGGGAGCTGTTTTTT
d_call: NA; j_call: TRBJ1-1; clone_size: NA; v_call: TRBV18; cdr3_aa: CASSPPGGYTEAFF; cdr3_nt: TGTGCCAGCTCACCACCCGGGGGTTACACTGAAGCTTTCTTT
d_call: NA; j_call: TRBJ1-1; clone_size: once; v_call: TRBV27; cdr3_aa: CASSLGGRLTPEAFF; cdr3_nt: TGTGCCAGCAGTTTGGGGGGGAGGTTAACCCCTGAAGCTTTCTTT
d_call: TRBD1; j_call: TRBJ1-1; clone_size: NA; v_call: TRBV9; cdr3_aa: CASSVGGQGREAFF; cdr3_nt: TGTGCCAGCAGCGTAGGGGGACAGGGTCGGGAAGCTTTCTTT
d_call: NA; j_call: TRBJ1-1; clone_size: NA; v_call: TRBV5-1; cdr3_aa: CASGYREGLNTEAFF; cdr3_nt: TGCGCCAGCGGATACAGGGAAGGACTGAACACTGAAGCTTTCTTT
d_call: NA; j_call: TRBJ2-6; clone_size: NA; v_call: TRBV6-2/TRBV6-3; cdr3_aa: CASSGASGANVLTF; cdr3_nt: TGTGCCAGCAGTGGGGCCTCTGGGGCCAACGTCCTGACTTTC
d_call: TRBD2; j_call: TRBJ2-3; clone_size: NA; v_call: TRBV3-1/TRBV3-2; cdr3_aa: CASSQVGLAGGGSTDTQYF; cdr3_nt: TGTGCCAGCAGCCAAGTCGGACTAGCGGGAGGAGGTAGCACAGATACGCAGTATTTT